The T cell receptor beta chain described here comes from a study of blood T cell repertoires in COVID-19. On the study more broadly: The United States, Italy and Spain supplied acute and convalescent COVID-19 samples. In each case, the material was cDNA or gDNA derived from T cells, B-cell-depleted T cells, or PBMCs.

The CDR3 extends over 19 amino acids. The V segment lost 4 bases and the J segment 8 bases; nucleotides outside the gene matches: 17. CDR1 is SGHVS and CDR2 is FNYEAQ in the germline V gene. As processed by the authors: How many nucleated cells were present was estimated from reference gene primer amplification. Clones were sequenced by immunoSEQ multiplex PCR, and TCRdb holds only the in-frame ones, with some missing. The DNA was the basis for D and trimming; V, J and clone size are from that table. This table holds roughly 99,000 clones, 89% found once. The source is a man aged 40-49 years with active or convalescent COVID-19. The sample was peripheral blood. This chain uses TRBV7-6 with TRBJ2-1, with TRBD2 matching over 13 bases. CDR3 bases: TGTGCCAGCAGCTCCAACGACAGGGCACTAGCGGGAGGGCGGGATGAGCAGTTCTTC. Its translation: CASSSNDRALAGGRDEQFF.